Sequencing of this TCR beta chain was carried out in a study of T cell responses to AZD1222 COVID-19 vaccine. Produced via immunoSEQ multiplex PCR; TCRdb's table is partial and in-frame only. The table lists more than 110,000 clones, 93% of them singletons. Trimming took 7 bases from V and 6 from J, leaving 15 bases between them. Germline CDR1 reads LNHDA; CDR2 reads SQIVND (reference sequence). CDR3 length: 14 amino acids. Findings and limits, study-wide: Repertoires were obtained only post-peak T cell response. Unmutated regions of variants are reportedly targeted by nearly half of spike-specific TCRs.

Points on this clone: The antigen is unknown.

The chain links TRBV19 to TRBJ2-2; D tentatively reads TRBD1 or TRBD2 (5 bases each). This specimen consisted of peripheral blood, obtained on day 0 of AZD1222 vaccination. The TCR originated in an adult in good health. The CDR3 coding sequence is TGTGCCAGTACCCCCGGTTTGGGACCCGGGGAGCTGTTTTTT. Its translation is CASTPGLGPGELFF.